This T cell receptor (beta chain) was documented in a study of shared clonotypes between healthy human individuals. Study-level background: Each donor contributed plates that comprised three CD4 naive, three CD4 memory, two CD8 naive and one CD8 memory.

The protocol was immunoSEQ multiplex PCR, while the TCRdb copy is restricted to in-frame clones and leaves out a portion. Among some 1 million clones listed, 65% to 75% were seen once. HIV-negative, healthy adults without recent acute infections or vaccinations were the donors. The V gene's germline CDR1 is MNHNS and CDR2 SASEGT. This CDR3 is 14 amino acids long. V lost 1 base and J lost 7, with 13 bases in between. The V call is TRBV6-1, the J call TRBJ1-1; tentative D call: TRBD1 (5 bases). Sample: memory CD4+ T cells sorted from blood. Documented subset: CD45RA-negative fraction. The origin of this receptor is a man between 18 and 29 years old in good health. Written as DNA, the CDR3 is TGTGCCAGCAGTGAAGGGCAGGGCGGTCATGAAGCTTTCTTT. Encoded protein: CASSEGQGGHEAFF.